Shown below are 22 T cell receptor beta chains from a single sample sequenced in a study of T-cell reconstitution after alpha-beta-depleted transplantation in children. Molecular barcoding with unique molecular identifiers was used for the TCRbeta library. TCRdb itself ran the PCR reads through MiXCR, one entry per CDR3 protein. The data contain roughly 490,000 distinct CDR3 sequences, about an eighth of them seen just once; the ten biggest clones take up 14%. This specimen consisted of PBMCs, mostly from graft donor cells, obtained 180 days after TCRalphabeta/CD19-depleted stem cell transplant. These receptor sequences come from a female patient aged 2 to 10 who had a stem cell transplant for aplastic anemia, so the T cells may come from the graft donor.

In this sample, this clonotype turned up many times. The V gene is TRBV5-1, the J gene TRBJ2-1; 9 positions agree with TRBD1. Germline assignment: CDR1 SGHRS and CDR2 YFSETQ. The V and J ends lost 3 bases and 6 bases, in that order; junction bases with no gene match: 7. The CDR3 runs 15 residues. The CDR3 bases are TGCGCCAGCAGCTCTAAGACAGGGGGGATCAATGAGCAGTTCTTC. It encodes CASSSKTGGINEQFF.

This clonotype was seen a few times. The rearrangement uses TRBV5-1 and TRBJ2-2, with 9 nucleotides matching TRBD2. The CDR3 totals 19 residues. Germline loops: CDR1 SGHRS, CDR2 YFSETQ. V dropped 2 bases and J dropped 4; count of bases not matched to a gene: 15. The CDR3 protein is CASSLISGAGGPVTGELFF. CDR3 coding DNA: TGCGCCAGCAGCTTAATTTCCGGCGCGGGAGGGCCTGTCACCGGGGAGCTGTTTTTT. The variable domain in full, completed from reference TRBV5-1 and TRBJ2-2, reads KAGVTQTPRYLIKTRGQQVTLSCSPISGHRSVSWYQQTPGQGLQFLFEYFSETQRNKGNFPGRFSGRQFSNSRSEMNVSTLELGDSALYLCASSLISGAGGPVTGELFFGEGSRLTVL.

The chain uses TRBV7-2 and TRBJ2-7; D not certain. CDR3 length: 12 amino acids. Per germline, CDR1 SGHTA and CDR2 FQGNSA. V dropped 5 bases and J dropped 4 bases, with 9 bases sitting between them. The CDR3 DNA is TGTGCCAGCAGCCTTCGGCTGTACGAGCAGTACTTC. Translated: CASSLRLYEQYF. Full variable domain (rest looked up from reference TRBV7-2 and TRBJ2-7): GAGVSQSPSNKVTEKGKDVELRCDPISGHTALYWYRQSLGQGLEFLIYFQGNSAPDKSGLPSDRFSAERTGGSVSTLTIQRTQQEDSAVYLCASSLRLYEQYFGPGTRLTVT.

This clonotype came up a few times. This sequence joins TRBV20-1 and TRBJ1-5; TRBD1 matches at 12 bases. V trimming: 5 bases; J trimming: 7 bases; junction bases outside the gene matches: 9. Germline loops: CDR1 DFQATT, CDR2 SNEGSKA (reference sequence). The CDR3 spans 15 residues. In nucleotides, the CDR3 is TGCAGTGCTGCCCCGGGACAGGGGGCTGGACAGCCCCAGCATTTT. This translates into CSAAPGQGAGQPQHF.

This clonotype has a handful of counts. The chain is built from TRBV4-3 and TRBJ1-4; D not resolved. Germline assignment: CDR1 LGHNA and CDR2 YSLEER. V gave up 4 bases and J gave up 0 bases, with 12 bases separating them. CDR3 length equals 16 residues. The CDR3 bases are TGCGCCAGCAGCCGAAAAGCAGGAGCAACTAATGAAAAACTGTTTTTT. It codes for CASSRKAGATNEKLFF.

Concerning this clonotype itself: A read error is possible here, since a much larger clone lies one base away. The chain couples TRBV10-3 to TRBJ2-1; D call uncertain. The germline CDR1 and CDR2 sequences are ENHRY and SYGVKD. The CDR3 contains 12 residues. CDR3 amino acids: CAISESGNEQLF. The CDR3 bases are TGTGCCATCAGTGAGAGTGGAAATGAGCAGTTATTC.

This clonotype was recorded a few times. This rearrangement joins TRBV27 to TRBJ1-4; D unresolved. The CDR3 is 14 residues long. From germline, CDR1 is MNHEY and CDR2 SMNVEV (reference sequence). With 2 bases removed from V and 3 bases from J, the gap between germline ends came to 7 bases. CDR3 coding DNA: TGTGCCAGCAGTTTAGGGTGGGCTAATGAAAAACTGTTTTTT. Amino acid sequence: CASSLGWANEKLFF.

The chain has TRBV5-1 and TRBJ2-3; TRBD1 might be the D (6 bases). The CDR3 consists of 15 residues. Germline values: CDR1 SGHRS, CDR2 YFSETQ. Between the trimmed V and J ends, which lost 1 base and 2 bases, there was a span of 11 bases. The CDR3 nucleotides read TGCGCCAGCAGCTTGTTGGGGGCTAACACAGATACGCAGTATTTT. Amino acids: CASSLLGANTDTQYF.

This chain's CDR3 is CASSLATAPGNTIYF. CDR3 DNA sequence: TGCGCCAGCAGCCTGGCGACGGCGCCTGGAAACACCATATATTTT. The chain employs TRBV5-1 and TRBJ1-3; D is uncertain. V lost 4 bases to trimming and J lost 2 bases, with 13 bases between them. The CDR3 spans 15 residues. CDR1 SGHRS and CDR2 YFSETQ come from the germline V gene.

This clonotype was found a few times. The V and J genes are TRBV29-1 and TRBJ1-4; D is unresolved. V was clipped by 4 bases and J by 12 bases, with 15 bases between them. The CDR3 is 12 residues long. Germline V gene sequence: CDR1 SQVTM, CDR2 ANQGSEA. In DNA, the CDR3 is TGCAGCGTTGGAAGGGCCGAGGGTGAACTGTTTTTT. Translated: CSVGRAEGELFF.

The V and J genes are TRBV6-1 and TRBJ2-2; D is perhaps TRBD1 (5 bases). CDR1 MNHNS and CDR2 SASEGT come from the germline V gene. The V and J ends lost 8 bases and 6 bases respectively, with 16 bases between them. The CDR3 consists of 14 residues. DNA of the CDR3: TGTGCCAGCCGGCACCTCAGGGAATCCGGGGAGCTGTTTTTT. This translates into CASRHLRESGELFF.

The chain combines TRBV19 with TRBJ1-1; D might be TRBD1 (6 bases). Trimming removed 7 bases from V and 0 bases from J, with 15 bases in between. This CDR3 comprises 15 residues. From germline, CDR1 is LNHDA and CDR2 SQIVND (reference sequence). As DNA, the CDR3 is TGTGCCAGTATTGACACCGGGACACTGAACACTGAAGCTTTCTTT. It is translated as CASIDTGTLNTEAFF.

This chain uses TRBV6-5 with TRBJ2-1; TRBD2 matches 8 bases. CDR1 and CDR2 from the germline V gene are MNHEY and SVGAGI. CDR3 length: 14 amino acids. The V and J ends lost 0 bases and 14 bases, in that order; junction bases with no gene match: 9. CDR3 nucleotide sequence: TGTGCCAGCAGTTACTCGACTAGCGAGTGGGATAAGTTCTTC. It specifies CASSYSTSEWDKFF.

This clonotype was seen more than once but under ten times. The chain uses TRBV21-1 and TRBJ2-5; TRBD2 is the table's D call, not checked against the DNA. TRBV21-1 constitutes a pseudogene. The CDR3 sequence is 14 residues long. The CDR3 DNA reads TGTGCCAGCAGCAAAGGCGGGAGGTTGAAGACCCAGTACTTC. Protein product: CASSKGGRLKTQYF.

This clonotype was counted ten times or more. The chain employs TRBV12-3 or TRBV12-4 and TRBJ1-4; 8 bases map to TRBD1. J was trimmed by 3 bases and V by 7 bases; bases with no gene match: 10. The CDR3 sequence is 16 residues long. The CDR3 loop reads CASKKDRARANEKLFF. The CDR3, as DNA: TGTGCCAGCAAAAAGGACAGGGCGCGGGCTAATGAAAAACTGTTTTTT.

This chain links TRBV21-1 with TRBJ1-3; the tabulated D call, TRBD1, remains unverified against the DNA. TRBV21-1 is termed a pseudogene. The CDR3 has 14 amino acids. Here the CDR3 DNA reads TGTGCCAGCAGCAAAAGAGGGGACGGAAACACCATATATTTT. Protein product: CASSKRGDGNTIYF.

This clonotype has at least ten counts. The V call is TRBV5-1, the J call TRBJ1-2, with TRBD1 identical over 8 bases. Germline-derived CDR1 and CDR2 are SGHRS and YFSETQ. This CDR3 has 15 residues. V lost 4 bases and J lost 8; bases outside the gene matches: 13. CDR3: CASSPGGQGASGYTF. Written as DNA, the CDR3 is TGCGCCAGCAGCCCAGGAGGACAGGGAGCAAGCGGCTACACCTTC.

The chain links TRBV20-1 to TRBJ2-7; 9 nucleotides agree with TRBD2. The CDR3 runs to 15 residues. Germline loops: CDR1 DFQATT, CDR2 SNEGSKA (reference sequence). The ends lost 6 bases at V and 2 bases at J; junction bases unmatched: 11. Here the CDR3 DNA reads TGCAGTGCCAGGAGACCCGGGACTAGCCCCTACGAGCAGTACTTC. This sequence encodes CSARRPGTSPYEQYF.

There are a few counts of this clonotype. V usage is TRBV20-1 and J usage is TRBJ2-5; 7 nucleotides match TRBD1. V lost 5 bases and J lost 0; bases outside the gene matches: 9. Germline CDR1 and CDR2: DFQATT and SNEGSKA (reference sequence). This CDR3 contains 15 residues. The CDR3 coding sequence is TGCAGTGCTCTCGGACAGGACTGGTACCAAGAGACCCAGTACTTC. Translation gives CSALGQDWYQETQYF.

This chain links TRBV6-1 with TRBJ1-5, with 8 bases identical to TRBD1. Losses at the gene ends were 6 bases for V and 7 bases for J; bases not matched to a gene: 5. In germline, CDR1 is MNHNS, CDR2 SASEGT. This CDR3 spans 13 amino acids. DNA of the CDR3: TGTGCCAGCAGGCTACAGGGGGGCCAGCCCCAGCATTTT. This encodes CASRLQGGQPQHF.

This clonotype was observed a few times. This chain links TRBV24-1 with TRBJ2-2; D is unclear. Germline V lookup: CDR1 KGHDR, CDR2 SFDVKD. V lost 4 bases and J 6 bases, leaving 14 bases between the germline ends. CDR3 length: 15 amino acids. The CDR3 spells CATSDPSLVAGELFF. CDR3 in DNA: TGTGCCACCAGTGACCCCTCCCTCGTGGCCGGGGAGCTGTTTTTT.

The chain joins TRBV5-1 to TRBJ2-7, with a weak D call TRBD1 (6 bases). The ends were cut back, 7 bases at V and 4 bases at J, with 12 bases in the middle. The CDR3 spans 12 residues. Germline V CDR1 and CDR2: SGHRS, YFSETQ. CDR3: CASGGGLYEQYF. For the CDR3, the DNA is TGCGCCAGCGGTGGGGGCCTTTACGAGCAGTACTTC.